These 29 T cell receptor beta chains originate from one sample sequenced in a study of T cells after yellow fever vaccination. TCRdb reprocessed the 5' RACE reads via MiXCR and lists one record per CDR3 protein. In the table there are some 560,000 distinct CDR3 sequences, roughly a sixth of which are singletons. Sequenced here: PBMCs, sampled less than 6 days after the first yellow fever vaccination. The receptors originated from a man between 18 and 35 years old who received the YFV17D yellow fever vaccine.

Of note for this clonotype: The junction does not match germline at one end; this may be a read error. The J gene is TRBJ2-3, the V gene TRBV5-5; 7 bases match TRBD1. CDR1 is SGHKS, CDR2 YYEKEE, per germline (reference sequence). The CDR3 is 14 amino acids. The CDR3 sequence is CASTLDRRTDTQYF. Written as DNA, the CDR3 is TGTGCCAGCACCTTGGACAGGCGCACAGATACGCAGTATTTT. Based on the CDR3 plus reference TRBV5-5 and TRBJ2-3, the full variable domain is DAGVTQSPTHLIKTRGQQVTLRCSPISGHKSVSWYQQVLGQGPQFIFQYYEKEERGRGNFPDRFSARQFPNYSSELNVNALLLGDSALYLCASTLDRRTDTQYFGPGTRLTVL.

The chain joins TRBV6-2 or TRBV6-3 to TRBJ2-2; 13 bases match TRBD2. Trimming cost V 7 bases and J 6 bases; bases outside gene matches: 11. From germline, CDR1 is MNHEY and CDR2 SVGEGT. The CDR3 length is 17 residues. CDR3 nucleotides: TGTGCCAGCAATGACGCGGCCGGGACTAGCGGGGCCGGGGAGCTGTTTTTT. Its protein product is CASNDAAGTSGAGELFF.

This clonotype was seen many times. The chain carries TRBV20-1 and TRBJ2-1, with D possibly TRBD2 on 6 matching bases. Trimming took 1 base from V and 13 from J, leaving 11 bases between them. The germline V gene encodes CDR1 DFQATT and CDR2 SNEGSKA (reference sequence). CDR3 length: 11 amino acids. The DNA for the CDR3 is TGCAGTGCTAGAGCCGGGACTCCACAGTTCTTC. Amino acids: CSARAGTPQFF.

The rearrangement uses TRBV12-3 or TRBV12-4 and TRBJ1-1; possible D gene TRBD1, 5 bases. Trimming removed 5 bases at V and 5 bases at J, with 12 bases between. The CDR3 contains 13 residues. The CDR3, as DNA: TGTGCCAGCAGTCTGCACGAGGGGACTGAAGCTTTCTTT. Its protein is CASSLHEGTEAFF.

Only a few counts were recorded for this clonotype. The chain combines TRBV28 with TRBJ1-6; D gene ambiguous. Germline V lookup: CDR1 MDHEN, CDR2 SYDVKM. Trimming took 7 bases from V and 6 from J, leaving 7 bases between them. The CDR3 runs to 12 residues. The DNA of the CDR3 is TGTGCCAGCAACCAGATTAATTCACCCCTCCACTTT. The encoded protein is CASNQINSPLHF.

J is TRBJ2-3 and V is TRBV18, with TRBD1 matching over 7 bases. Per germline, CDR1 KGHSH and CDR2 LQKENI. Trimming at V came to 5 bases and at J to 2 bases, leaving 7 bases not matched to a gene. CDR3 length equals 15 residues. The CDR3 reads CASSAETGFTDTQYF. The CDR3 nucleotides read TGTGCCAGCTCAGCAGAGACAGGGTTCACAGATACGCAGTATTTT.

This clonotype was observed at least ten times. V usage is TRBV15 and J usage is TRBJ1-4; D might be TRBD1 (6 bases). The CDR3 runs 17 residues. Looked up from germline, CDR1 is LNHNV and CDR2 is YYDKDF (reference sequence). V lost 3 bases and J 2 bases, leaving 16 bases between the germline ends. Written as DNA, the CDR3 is TGTGCCACCAGCAGGGGGGCAGGGACGAAGACTAATGAAAAACTGTTTTTT. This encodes CATSRGAGTKTNEKLFF.

CDR3 sequence (DNA): TGCAGCGTTGTGGGGGCTGCTTTGGCGACGTTCTTC. Its protein product is CSVVGAALATFF. The chain couples TRBV29-1 to TRBJ2-1, with TRBD1 as a possible D gene (6 bases). Trimming removed 4 bases at V and 15 bases at J, with 19 bases between. Germline CDR1 SQVTM, CDR2 ANQGSEA. The CDR3 sequence is 12 residues long.

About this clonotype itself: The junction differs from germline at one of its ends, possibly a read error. The CDR3 sequence is CATSLARMNTEAFF. Here the CDR3 DNA reads TGTGCCACCAGCTTAGCTCGGATGAACACTGAAGCTTTCTTT. This chain joins TRBV7-2 and TRBJ1-1; no definite D call. The CDR3 consists of 14 residues. The germline V gene encodes CDR1 SGHTA and CDR2 FQGNSA.

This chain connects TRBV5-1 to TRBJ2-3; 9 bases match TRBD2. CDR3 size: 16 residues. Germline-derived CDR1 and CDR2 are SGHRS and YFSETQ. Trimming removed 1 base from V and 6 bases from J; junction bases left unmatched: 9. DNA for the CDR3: TGCGCCAGCAGCTTGTACAGGACTAGCGCATTTGATACGCAGTATTTT. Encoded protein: CASSLYRTSAFDTQYF.

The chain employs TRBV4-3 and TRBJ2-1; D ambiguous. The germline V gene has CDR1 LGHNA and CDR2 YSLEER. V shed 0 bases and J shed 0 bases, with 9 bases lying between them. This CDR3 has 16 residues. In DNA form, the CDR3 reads TGCGCCAGCAGCCAAGAGACGAGGAGCTCCTACAATGAGCAGTTCTTC. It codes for CASSQETRSSYNEQFF.

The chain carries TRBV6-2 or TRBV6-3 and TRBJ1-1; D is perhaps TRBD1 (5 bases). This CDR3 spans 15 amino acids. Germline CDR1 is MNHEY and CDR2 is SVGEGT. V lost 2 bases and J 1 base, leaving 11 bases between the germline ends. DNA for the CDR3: TGTGCCAGCAGTTACGGGACCGGCCAGAACACTGAAGCTTTCTTT. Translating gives CASSYGTGQNTEAFF.

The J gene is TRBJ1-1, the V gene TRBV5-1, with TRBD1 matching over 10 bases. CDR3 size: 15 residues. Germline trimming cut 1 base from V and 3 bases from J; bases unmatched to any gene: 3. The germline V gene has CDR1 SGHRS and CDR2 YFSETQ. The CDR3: CASSLIGQGDTEAFF. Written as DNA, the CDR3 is TGCGCCAGCAGCTTGATTGGACAGGGGGACACTGAAGCTTTCTTT.

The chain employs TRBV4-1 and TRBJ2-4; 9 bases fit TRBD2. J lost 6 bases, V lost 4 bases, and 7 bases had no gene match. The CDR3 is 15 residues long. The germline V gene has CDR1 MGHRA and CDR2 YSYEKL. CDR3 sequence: CASSLGGGGINIQYF. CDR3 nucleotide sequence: TGCGCCAGCAGCCTTGGCGGGGGGGGAATAAACATTCAGTACTTC.

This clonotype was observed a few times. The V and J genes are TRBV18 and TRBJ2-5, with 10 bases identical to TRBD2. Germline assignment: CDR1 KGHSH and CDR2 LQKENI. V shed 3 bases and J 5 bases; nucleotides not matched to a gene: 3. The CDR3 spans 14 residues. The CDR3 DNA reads TGTGCCAGCTCACCGGGACTAGCGATGGAGACCCAGTACTTC. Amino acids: CASSPGLAMETQYF.

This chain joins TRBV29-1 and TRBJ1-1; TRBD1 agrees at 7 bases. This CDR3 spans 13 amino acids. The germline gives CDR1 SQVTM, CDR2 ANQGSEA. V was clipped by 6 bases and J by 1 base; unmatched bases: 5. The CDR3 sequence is CSVIHRGNTEAFF. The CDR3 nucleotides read TGCAGCGTGATCCACAGGGGGAACACTGAAGCTTTCTTT.

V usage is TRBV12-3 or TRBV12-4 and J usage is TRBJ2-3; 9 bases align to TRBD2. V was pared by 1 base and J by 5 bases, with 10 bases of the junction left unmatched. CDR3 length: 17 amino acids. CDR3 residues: CASSLVVAGERRDTQYF. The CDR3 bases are TGTGCCAGCAGTTTAGTGGTAGCGGGGGAACGGAGAGATACGCAGTATTTT.

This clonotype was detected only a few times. The CDR3 here is CASSYSTGVNTEAFF. For the CDR3, the DNA is TGTGCCAGCAGTTACTCAACAGGGGTGAACACTGAAGCTTTCTTT. The chain uses TRBV6-5 and TRBJ1-1; TRBD1 matches 7 bases. The CDR3 runs to 15 residues. After removal of 0 bases from V and 0 bases from J, the junction contained 1 base not matched to a gene. Per the germline V gene, CDR1 is MNHEY and CDR2 is SVGAGI.

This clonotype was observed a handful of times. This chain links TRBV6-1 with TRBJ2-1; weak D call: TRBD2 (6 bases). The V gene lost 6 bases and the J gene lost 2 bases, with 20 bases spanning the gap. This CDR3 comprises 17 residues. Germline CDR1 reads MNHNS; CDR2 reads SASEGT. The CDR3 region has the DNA TGTGCCAGCAGCCCACTTCCTAGCGCCTTCGCCTACAATGAGCAGTTCTTC. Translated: CASSPLPSAFAYNEQFF.

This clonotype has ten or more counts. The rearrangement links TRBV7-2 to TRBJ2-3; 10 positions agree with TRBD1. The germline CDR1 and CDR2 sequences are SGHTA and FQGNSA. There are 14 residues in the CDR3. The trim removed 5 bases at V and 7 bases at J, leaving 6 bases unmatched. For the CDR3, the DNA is TGTGCCAGCAGCCCAGGACAGGGGGAATATACGCAGTATTTT. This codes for CASSPGQGEYTQYF.

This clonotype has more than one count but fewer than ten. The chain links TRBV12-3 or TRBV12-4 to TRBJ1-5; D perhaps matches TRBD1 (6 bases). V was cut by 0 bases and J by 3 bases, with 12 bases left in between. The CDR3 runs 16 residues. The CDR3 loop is CASSLAQGGINQPQHF. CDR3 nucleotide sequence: TGTGCCAGCAGTTTAGCACAGGGAGGGATCAATCAGCCCCAGCATTTT.

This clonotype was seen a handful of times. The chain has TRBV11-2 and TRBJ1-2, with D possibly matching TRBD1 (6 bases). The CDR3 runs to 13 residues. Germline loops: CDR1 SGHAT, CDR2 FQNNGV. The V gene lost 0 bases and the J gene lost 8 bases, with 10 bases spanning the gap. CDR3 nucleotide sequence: TGTGCCAGCAGCTTAGAGTCCGGGGGCGGCTACACCTTC. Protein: CASSLESGGGYTF.

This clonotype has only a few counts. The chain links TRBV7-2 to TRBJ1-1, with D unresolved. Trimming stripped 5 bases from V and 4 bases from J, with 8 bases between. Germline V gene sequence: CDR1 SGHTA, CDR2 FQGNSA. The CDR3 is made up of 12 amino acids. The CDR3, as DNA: TGTGCCAGCAGCCGACTCATCACTGAAGCTTTCTTT. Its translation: CASSRLITEAFF.

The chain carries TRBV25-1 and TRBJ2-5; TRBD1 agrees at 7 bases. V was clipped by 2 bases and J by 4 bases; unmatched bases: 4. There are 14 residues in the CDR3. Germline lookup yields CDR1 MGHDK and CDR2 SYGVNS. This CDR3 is CASSEDWTGETQYF. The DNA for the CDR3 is TGTGCCAGCAGTGAAGATTGGACAGGAGAGACCCAGTACTTC.

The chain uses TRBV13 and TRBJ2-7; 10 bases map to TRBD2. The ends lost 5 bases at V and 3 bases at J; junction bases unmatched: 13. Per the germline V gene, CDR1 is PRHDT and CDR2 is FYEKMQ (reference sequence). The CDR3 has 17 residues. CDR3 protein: CASSGRSLAGSDYEQYF. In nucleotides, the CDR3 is TGTGCCAGCAGCGGCCGCTCACTAGCGGGGAGCGACTACGAGCAGTACTTC. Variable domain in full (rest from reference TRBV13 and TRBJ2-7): AAGVIQSPRHLIKEKRETATLKCYPIPRHDTVYWYQQGPGQDPQFLISFYEKMQSDKGSIPDRFSAQQFSDYHSELNMSSLELGDSALYFCASSGRSLAGSDYEQYFGPGTRLTVT.

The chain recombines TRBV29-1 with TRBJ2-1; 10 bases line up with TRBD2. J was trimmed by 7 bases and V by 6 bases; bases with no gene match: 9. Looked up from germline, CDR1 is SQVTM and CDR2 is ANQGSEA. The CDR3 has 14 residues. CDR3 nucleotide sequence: TGCAGCGTCCGAGCGGGGGGGCCTAGGAATGAGCAGTTCTTC. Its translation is CSVRAGGPRNEQFF.

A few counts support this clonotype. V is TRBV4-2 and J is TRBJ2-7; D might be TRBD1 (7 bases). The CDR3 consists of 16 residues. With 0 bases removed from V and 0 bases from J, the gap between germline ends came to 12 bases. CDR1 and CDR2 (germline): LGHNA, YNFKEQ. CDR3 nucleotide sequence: TGTGCCAGCAGCCAAGATGCGGGACAGAGCTCCTACGAGCAGTACTTC. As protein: CASSQDAGQSSYEQYF.

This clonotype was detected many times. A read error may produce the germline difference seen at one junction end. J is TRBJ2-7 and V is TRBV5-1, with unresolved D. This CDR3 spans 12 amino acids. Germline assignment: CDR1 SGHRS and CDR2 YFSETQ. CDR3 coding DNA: TGTGCCAGCAGCGTGGACTCCTACGAGCAGTACTTC. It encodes CASSVDSYEQYF.

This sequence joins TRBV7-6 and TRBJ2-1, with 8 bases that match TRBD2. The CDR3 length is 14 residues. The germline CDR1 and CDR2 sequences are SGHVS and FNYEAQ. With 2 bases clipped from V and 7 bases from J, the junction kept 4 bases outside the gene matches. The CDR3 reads CASSLFGGGNEQFF. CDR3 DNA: TGTGCCAGCAGCTTATTCGGGGGGGGGAATGAGCAGTTCTTC.